This paragraph reports one T cell receptor beta chain. Its antigen is not known. The data derive from a study of shared clonotypes between healthy human individuals. Trimming removed 4 bases from V and 4 bases from J, with 14 bases in between. CDR3 length equals 15 residues. From germline, CDR1 is SGHNT and CDR2 YYREEE (reference sequence). Method: immunoSEQ multiplex PCR; TCRdb's copy keeps in-frame clones and lacks some. The repertoire includes about 1 million clones, around 78% of them detected once, and 0.5% to 0.6% sits in the top ten. Study conclusions and caveats: The donor pool, a small one, limited the genetic and exposure-history diversity represented.

Study donors comprised healthy, HIV-negative adults devoid of recent acute infection or vaccination. CD4+ cells underwent separation, giving CD45RA+ naive and CD45RA-negative memory subsets. This chain joins TRBV5-4 and TRBJ2-2; D is perhaps TRBD2 (5 bases). The sequenced sample consisted of memory CD4+ T cells from PBMCs. Subset in this sample: CD45RA-negative fraction. This TCR derives from a man in his late teens or twenties in good health. Some clones in this sample may be carry-over from other donors' samples. The CDR3 DNA reads TGTGCCAGCAGCCAACCCTCGGCGGGCACCGGGGAGCTGTTTTTT. It translates to CASSQPSAGTGELFF.